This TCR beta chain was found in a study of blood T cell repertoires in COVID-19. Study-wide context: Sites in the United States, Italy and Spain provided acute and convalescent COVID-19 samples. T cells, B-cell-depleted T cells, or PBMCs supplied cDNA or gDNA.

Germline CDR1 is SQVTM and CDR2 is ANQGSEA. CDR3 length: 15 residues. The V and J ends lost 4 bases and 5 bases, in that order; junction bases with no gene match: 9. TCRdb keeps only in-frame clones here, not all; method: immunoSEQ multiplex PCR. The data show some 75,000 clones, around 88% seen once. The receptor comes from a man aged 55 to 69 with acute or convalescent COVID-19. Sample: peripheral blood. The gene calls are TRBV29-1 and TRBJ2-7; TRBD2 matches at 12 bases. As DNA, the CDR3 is TGCAGCGTTGCGTATTCGACTAGCGGGAGCCACGAGCAGTACTTC. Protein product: CSVAYSTSGSHEQYF.